This is a list of T cell receptor beta chains from one sample in a study of siplizumab effects on memory and regulatory T cells. Antigen specificity for these receptors is unknown. Clones were read by immunoSEQ multiplex PCR, and TCRdb kept only the in-frame ones, dropping some. The sample lists some 9,900 clones; around 45% were seen once. Sequencing was performed on CFSE-low (dividing) CD8+ T cells sorted from an allogeneic mixed lymphocyte reaction. The receptor set was obtained from a human donor in good health; the cells came from an allogeneic mixed lymphocyte reaction. Each CDR3 is given with its conserved first and last residue. Each record gives: J gene, clone size, V gene, D gene, CDR3 protein, CDR3 DNA. A D gene is named only where the DNA matches it firmly. The size field is filled for only some rows; it gives once, few, many or a size class.

j_call: TRBJ1-5; clone_size: -; v_call: TRBV4-3; d_call: -; cdr3_aa: CASSRAAGYNQPQHF; cdr3_nt: TGCGCCAGCAGCCGGGCCGCGGGTTACAATCAGCCCCAGCATTTT
j_call: TRBJ1-6; clone_size: few; v_call: TRBV9; d_call: TRBD1; cdr3_aa: CASSGDTGGSPLHF; cdr3_nt: TGTGCCAGCAGTGGAGACACAGGGGGTTCACCCCTCCACTTT
j_call: TRBJ1-2; clone_size: -; v_call: TRBV5-4; d_call: -; cdr3_aa: CASSFWGSYGYTF; cdr3_nt: TGTGCCAGCAGCTTCTGGGGCAGCTATGGCTACACCTTC
j_call: TRBJ2-3; clone_size: -; v_call: TRBV11-3; d_call: -; cdr3_aa: CASSLVADTDTQYF; cdr3_nt: TGTGCCAGCAGCTTAGTAGCGGACACAGATACGCAGTATTTT
j_call: TRBJ2-5; clone_size: many; v_call: TRBV28; d_call: TRBD2; cdr3_aa: CASSFSGGLPYQETQYF; cdr3_nt: TGTGCCAGCAGTTTTAGCGGGGGGCTGCCGTACCAAGAGACCCAGTACTTC
j_call: TRBJ2-7; clone_size: few; v_call: TRBV15; d_call: TRBD1; cdr3_aa: CATSQGTASSYEQYF; cdr3_nt: TGTGCCACCAGCCAAGGGACAGCGAGCTCCTACGAGCAGTACTTC
j_call: TRBJ2-1; clone_size: medium-sized; v_call: TRBV6-5; d_call: -; cdr3_aa: CASSWDGYNEQFF; cdr3_nt: TGTGCCAGCAGTTGGGACGGGTACAATGAGCAGTTCTTC
j_call: TRBJ1-1; clone_size: -; v_call: TRBV5-1; d_call: -; cdr3_aa: CASSLGRWGLSEAFF; cdr3_nt: TGCGCCAGCAGCTTGGGTCGTTGGGGATTAAGTGAAGCTTTCTTT
j_call: TRBJ1-3; clone_size: medium-sized; v_call: TRBV4-1; d_call: TRBD1; cdr3_aa: CASSHLGTVHSGNTIYF; cdr3_nt: TGCGCCAGCAGCCATCTCGGGACAGTGCACTCTGGAAACACCATATATTTT
j_call: TRBJ2-7; clone_size: -; v_call: TRBV10-2; d_call: TRBD1; cdr3_aa: CASNEDRGSYEQYF; cdr3_nt: TGCGCCAGCAACGAGGACAGGGGCTCCTACGAGCAGTACTTC
j_call: TRBJ2-7; clone_size: medium-sized; v_call: TRBV15; d_call: TRBD2; cdr3_aa: CATSSQVGGLSYEQYF; cdr3_nt: TGTGCCACCAGCTCCCAGGTGGGAGGGCTTTCTTACGAGCAGTACTTC
j_call: TRBJ1-2; clone_size: -; v_call: TRBV7-9; d_call: TRBD1; cdr3_aa: CASSPGQIYGYTF; cdr3_nt: TGTGCCAGCAGCCCGGGACAGATCTATGGCTACACCTTC
j_call: TRBJ2-1; clone_size: few; v_call: TRBV7-2; d_call: TRBD2; cdr3_aa: CASSLAGLAGENLEFF; cdr3_nt: TGTGCCAGCAGCTTAGCGGGACTAGCGGGGGAAAATCTGGAGTTCTTC
j_call: TRBJ1-6; clone_size: few; v_call: TRBV5-1; d_call: TRBD1; cdr3_aa: CASSATGGGVGYNSPLHF; cdr3_nt: TGCGCCAGCAGCGCTACAGGGGGCGGCGTCGGCTATAATTCACCCCTCCACTTT
j_call: TRBJ1-4; clone_size: -; v_call: TRBV28; d_call: -; cdr3_aa: CASSPRGREGTNEKLFF; cdr3_nt: TGTGCCAGCAGTCCAAGAGGTAGGGAGGGAACTAATGAAAAACTGTTTTTT
j_call: TRBJ1-2; clone_size: many; v_call: TRBV6-5; d_call: -; cdr3_aa: CASSWTRQEHYGYTF; cdr3_nt: TGTGCCAGCAGTTGGACTCGACAGGAACACTATGGCTACACCTTC